The clone carrying this TCR beta chain was seen a single time. The target antigen is unknown. The sample is drawn from a study of PD-1 blockade in classical Hodgkin lymphoma. Study outcomes and limitations: Newly diagnosed patients reportedly trailed healthy donors in baseline TCR diversity.

Every one of the patients relapsed after autologous stem cell transplantation (brentuximab vedotin exposure was variable). Germline CDR1 reads MDHEN; CDR2 reads SYDVKM. This CDR3 has 16 amino acids. V was pared by 5 bases and J by 0 bases, with 10 bases of the junction left unmatched. This table comes from immunoSEQ multiplex PCR, and its TCRdb copy is limited to in-frame clones, with some not included. The top ten hold about 20% of the sample, which has 100,000 to 120,000 clones, 89% seen once. The J gene is TRBJ2-7, the V gene TRBV28; 7 bases map to TRBD1. The source of this sequence is a human donor with classical Hodgkin lymphoma. The sequences come from peripheral blood mononuclear cells (PBMCs), collected before the second cycle of nivolumab. The CDR3: CASSHTPGQSSYEQYF. As DNA, the CDR3 is TGTGCCAGCAGTCATACTCCGGGACAGAGCTCCTACGAGCAGTACTTC.